This T cell receptor beta chain is from a study of blood T cell repertoires in COVID-19. At the level of the study: Acute and convalescent COVID-19 samples came from the United States, Italy and Spain.

This CDR3 comprises 15 residues. The ends lost 5 bases at V and 2 bases at J; junction bases unmatched: 7. Germline-derived CDR1 and CDR2 are LNHDA and SQIVND (reference sequence). Original processing methods: Amplification with reference gene primers provided the estimates of nucleated cell counts. Here immunoSEQ multiplex PCR was the method, and the copy in TCRdb shows in-frame clones only, minus some. The V and J calls and clone size are taken from that table; D and trimming were inferred from the DNA. Of more than 95,000 clones in the sample, less than 95% were seen once. The chain links TRBV19 to TRBJ2-7; 9 positions agree with TRBD1. The sequencing input was peripheral blood. The TCR was taken from a human donor with active COVID-19. The donor label of this sample is uncertain. The CDR3 loop is CASSVAGTGTYEQYF. DNA for the CDR3: TGTGCCAGTAGTGTTGCCGGGACAGGGACCTACGAGCAGTACTTC.